This T cell receptor (beta chain) emerged from a study of Graves' ophthalmopathy and Graves' hyperthyroidism. About the study: Peripheral blood samples were taken at initial diagnosis, before any treatment.

RNA transcripts were the source from which TCR beta CDR3 regions were amplified. Scientists carried out first-round RT-PCR using HTBI primers and then a second-round multiplex PCR. TCRdb independently ran MiXCR on the multiplex PCR reads; one entry per CDR3 protein. The sample carries about 370,000 distinct CDR3 sequences, about 18% recorded once. The CDR3 is 13 amino acids. V was clipped by 2 bases and J by 5 bases; unmatched bases: 3. Germline V gene data show CDR1 as LNHNV and CDR2 as YYDKDF (reference sequence). This clonotype appeared many times. Its matching antigen is unknown. Fresh peripheral blood (more than 9 ml) yielded the PBMCs. Study-level points and caveats: An approximately 83% specificity and nearly 90% sensitivity were achieved by a 13-signature model that separated ophthalmopathy from stable hyperthyroidism.

Sequencing input: peripheral blood. The TCR comes from a woman aged 18-35 years with Graves' ophthalmopathy. The gene calls are TRBV15 and TRBJ2-7; the match to TRBD1 covers 7 bases. CDR3 residues: CATSRTGANEQYF. Written as DNA, the CDR3 is TGTGCCACCAGCAGAACAGGGGCAAACGAGCAGTACTTC. The variable domain in full, with the rest retrieved from reference TRBV15 and TRBJ2-7, is DAMVIQNPRYQVTQFGKPVTLSCSQTLNHNVMYWYQQKSSQAPKLLFHYYDKDFNNEADTPDNFQSRRPNTSFCFLDIRSPGLGDTAMYLCATSRTGANEQYFGPGTRLTVT.